The 13 T cell receptor beta chains reported below all come from one sample, sequenced in a study of regulatory T cells in long-lasting Graves disease. Sequencing libraries for TCR beta were prepared with iRepertoire HTBI primers and Arm-PCR of CDR3 regions. MiXCR, applied by TCRdb to the multiplex PCR reads, yields one record per CDR3 protein. The sample records about 460,000 distinct CDR3 sequences, around a fifth being singletons. Stated time point: persistent/refractory GD, antithyroid drugs over 5 years with positive TRAb. With RNA extracted from PBMCs as input, the TCR library was made. This sample comprised peripheral blood mononuclear cells (PBMCs), obtained when the disease was refractory, from a patient treated with antithyroid drugs. These receptors were collected from a female donor with Graves disease.

In regard to this clonotype: One base away lies a much larger clone, so this may be a sequencing read error. The V gene is TRBV6-1, the J gene TRBJ2-7; D is possibly TRBD2 (6 bases). V gave up 5 bases and J gave up 2 bases, with 13 bases separating them. The CDR3 runs 14 residues. CDR1 MNHNS and CDR2 SASEGT come from the germline V gene. The CDR3 region has the DNA TGTGCCAGCAGTCACGAAGGCGGGGCCTACGAGCAGTACTTC. Translated, it gives CASSHEGGAYEQYF.

This clonotype was seen many times. The V call is TRBV7-2, the J call TRBJ2-2, with 16 positions matching TRBD2. The CDR3 length is 17 residues. Losses at the gene ends were 4 bases for V and 8 bases for J; bases not matched to a gene: 7. The germline V gene has CDR1 SGHTA and CDR2 FQGNSA. The CDR3 coding sequence is TGTGCCAGCAGCTCCGGGACTAGCGGGAGGGTGAGGGGGGAGCTGTTTTTT. This encodes CASSSGTSGRVRGELFF.

Here the CDR3 reads CASRRDRGYNEQFF. CDR3 bases: TGTGCCAGCAGGAGGGACAGGGGCTACAATGAGCAGTTCTTC. The V call is TRBV12-3 or TRBV12-4, the J call TRBJ2-1; 10 bases are shared with TRBD1. The CDR3 spans 14 residues. Germline trimming cut 6 bases from V and 3 bases from J; bases unmatched to any gene: 2.

Many counts were recorded for this clonotype. This chain connects TRBV6-1 to TRBJ2-5, with a possible D match to TRBD2 (6 bases). Trimming took off 6 bases at V and 3 bases at J, with 11 bases between the two ends. The germline V gene encodes CDR1 MNHNS and CDR2 SASEGT. The CDR3 covers 13 residues. The CDR3 loop reads CASSRGFEETQYF. Here the CDR3 DNA reads TGTGCCAGCAGCCGGGGGTTTGAAGAGACCCAGTACTTC.

The chain links TRBV27 to TRBJ1-6, with 10 bases fitting TRBD1. The junction had 10 bases not matched to a gene; V was cut back by 7 bases and J by 7 bases. Per germline, CDR1 MNHEY and CDR2 SMNVEV (reference sequence). The CDR3 is 16 amino acids. This CDR3 is CASTLTGGARNSPLHF. The CDR3 DNA sequence: TGTGCCAGCACTTTGACAGGGGGCGCCCGGAATTCACCCCTCCACTTT.

V gene TRBV12-3 or TRBV12-4 combines with J gene TRBJ2-4; D is undetermined. The CDR3 is 14 amino acids. Between the trimmed V and J ends, which lost 1 base and 0 bases, there was a span of 4 bases. Here the CDR3 reads CASSLEGAKNIQYF. The CDR3 coding sequence is TGTGCCAGCAGTTTAGAGGGAGCCAAAAACATTCAGTACTTC.

As for this clonotype: A much larger clone differs from this one at a single base, so this may be a read error. The chain recombines TRBV20-1 with TRBJ1-2, with a tentative D call TRBD1 (5 bases). Germline V CDR1 and CDR2: DFQATT, SNEGSKA (reference sequence). The CDR3 sequence is 15 residues long. The CDR3 region is CGASAGQGYSYGYTF. In nucleotides, the CDR3 is TGCGGTGCTAGCGCAGGACAAGGATATTCCTATGGCTACACCTTC.

In its sample, this clonotype was seen a few times. V usage is TRBV19 and J usage is TRBJ1-5, with a tentative D call TRBD1 (5 bases). This CDR3 spans 14 amino acids. Trimming pared 8 bases from V and 6 bases from J, leaving 17 bases between. Germline V gene data show CDR1 as LNHDA and CDR2 as SQIVND (reference sequence). This CDR3 reads CASQTSGRGQPQHF. The CDR3 bases are TGTGCCAGTCAAACCTCAGGGAGGGGTCAGCCCCAGCATTTT.

This clonotype appeared many times. V and J are TRBV7-2 and TRBJ1-1; a weak D match, TRBD1 (5 bases). This CDR3 is built from 15 residues. Per the germline V gene, CDR1 is SGHTA and CDR2 is FQGNSA. Trimming pared 6 bases from V and 4 bases from J, leaving 18 bases between. The CDR3 spells CASRQRTRTPTEAFF. CDR3 nucleotide sequence: TGTGCCAGCAGACAACGGACAAGGACTCCCACTGAAGCTTTCTTT.

The V and J genes are TRBV3-1 and TRBJ1-4, with D possibly TRBD1 on 6 matching bases. CDR1 and CDR2 (germline): LGHDT, YNNKEL (reference sequence). V lost 2 bases and J lost 8, with 12 bases in between. The CDR3 runs 14 residues. CDR3 amino acids: CASSQYGGGEKLFF. Written as DNA, the CDR3 is TGTGCCAGCAGCCAATACGGGGGCGGGGAAAAACTGTTTTTT.

This clonotype was seen ten or more times. The chain links TRBV10-3 to TRBJ2-5; unclear D gene. Deletions cut 0 bases from V and 1 base from J, with 9 bases between. Germline CDR1 and CDR2: ENHRY and SYGVKD. The CDR3 has 15 residues. The CDR3 region has the DNA TGTGCCATCAGTGAGTCCACGCTTGGCCAAGAGACCCAGTACTTC. Residues: CAISESTLGQETQYF.

This clonotype was recorded many times. V and J are TRBV19 and TRBJ1-2; 8 bases line up with TRBD1. The CDR3 spans 13 residues. The germline CDR1 and CDR2 sequences are LNHDA and SQIVND (reference sequence). The J segment lost 6 bases and the V segment lost 8 bases, leaving 8 bases of the junction unmatched. The CDR3 sequence is CASQRTGFDGYTF. The CDR3, as DNA: TGTGCCAGTCAACGGACAGGGTTCGATGGCTACACCTTC.

This clonotype was detected a few times. This clone may be a read error of a much larger clone one base away. The chain links TRBV27 to TRBJ1-2; D is uncertain. Germline values: CDR1 MNHEY, CDR2 SMNVEV (reference sequence). The CDR3 is made up of 13 amino acids. Trimming shortened V by 1 base and J by 1 base, and 4 bases separated the two germline ends. The CDR3 bases are TGTGCCAGCAGTTTATACAGTAACTATGGCTACACCTTC. Encoded protein: CASSLYSNYGYTF.